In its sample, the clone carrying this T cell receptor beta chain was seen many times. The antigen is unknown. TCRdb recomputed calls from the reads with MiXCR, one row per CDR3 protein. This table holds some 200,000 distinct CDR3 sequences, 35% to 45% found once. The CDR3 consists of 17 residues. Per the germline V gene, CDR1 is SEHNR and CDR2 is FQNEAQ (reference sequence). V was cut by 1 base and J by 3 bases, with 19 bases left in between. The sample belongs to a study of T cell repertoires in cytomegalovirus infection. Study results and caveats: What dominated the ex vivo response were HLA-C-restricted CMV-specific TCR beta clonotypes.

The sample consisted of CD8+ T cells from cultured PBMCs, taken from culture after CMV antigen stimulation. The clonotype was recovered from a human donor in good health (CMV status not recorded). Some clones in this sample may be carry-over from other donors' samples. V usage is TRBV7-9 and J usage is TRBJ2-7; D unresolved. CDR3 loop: CASSLGARLQTVYEQYF. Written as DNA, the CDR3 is TGTGCCAGCAGCTTAGGGGCCAGGTTACAAACGGTCTACGAGCAGTACTTC.